What follows is one T cell receptor beta chain and its context. Antigen unknown. V dropped 2 bases and J dropped 5; count of bases not matched to a gene: 4. Looked up from germline, CDR1 is SNHLY and CDR2 is FYNNEI. The CDR3 spans 15 residues. This sample was taken from a study of cytotoxic CD8 clonotypes in ibrutinib-treated CLL. In the study overall: Response samples were obtained once patients had received a median around twelve months of treatment, range 6 to 36. Whole-study findings and limits: Lymph node repertoires were not studied, and sampling times were unmatched. There were few public clonotypes, and on treatment they contracted or stayed stable.

Target depth was 1 in 200,000 to 1 in 1 million T cells, about 10x per clonotype. The method was immunoSEQ multiplex PCR; TCRdb's version includes in-frame clones alone and lacks a portion of them. The data show roughly 180,000 clones, with under 85% seen just once and 3.5% to 5.5% held by the top ten. The origin of this receptor is a human donor with chronic lymphocytic leukemia. The source was PBMCs, collected after 24 months of ibrutinib treatment. The chain carries TRBV2 and TRBJ1-5; 9 bases fit TRBD1. For the CDR3, the DNA is TGTGCCAGCAGTGAACACGGGACAGGGCATCAGCCCCAGCATTTT. Encoded protein: CASSEHGTGHQPQHF.